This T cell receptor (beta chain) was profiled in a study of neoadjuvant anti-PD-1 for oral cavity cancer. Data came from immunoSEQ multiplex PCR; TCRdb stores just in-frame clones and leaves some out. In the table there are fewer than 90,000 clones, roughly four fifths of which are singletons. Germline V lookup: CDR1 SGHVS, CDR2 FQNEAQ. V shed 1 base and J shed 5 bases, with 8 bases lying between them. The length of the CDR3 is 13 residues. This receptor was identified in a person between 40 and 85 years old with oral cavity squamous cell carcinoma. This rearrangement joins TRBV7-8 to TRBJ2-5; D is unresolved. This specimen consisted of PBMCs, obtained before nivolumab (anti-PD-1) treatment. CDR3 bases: TGTGCCAGCAGCTTAGTGGGTAGGGAGACCCAGTACTTC. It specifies CASSLVGRETQYF.